The 7 T cell receptor beta chains reported below all come from one sample, sequenced in a study of response to subunit inactivated influenza vaccine. TCRdb recomputed calls from the RT-PCR reads with MiXCR, one row per CDR3 protein. Of roughly 570,000 distinct CDR3 sequences in the sample, around 13% are singletons; the top ten hold roughly 14%. Material: PBMCs from blood, obtained roughly 47 days after vaccination. The receptors shown here come from a man between 45 and 60 years old who received an inactivated influenza vaccine.

This clonotype was detected only a few times. V is TRBV20-1 and J is TRBJ2-3, with 11 bases identical to TRBD1. The CDR3 contains 15 residues. Looked up from germline, CDR1 is DFQATT and CDR2 is SNEGSKA (reference sequence). V lost 4 bases, J lost 4 bases, and 7 bases stayed unmatched. The CDR3 DNA follows: TGCAGTGCTATATCTCCGGGACAGGGGGCAGATACGCAGTATTTT. Its translation is CSAISPGQGADTQYF.

The chain combines TRBV5-1 with TRBJ2-2; D possibly matches TRBD1 or TRBD2 (5 bases each). Germline V lookup: CDR1 SGHRS, CDR2 YFSETQ. Trimming left V 4 bases short and J 2 bases short, with 15 bases between. The CDR3 is 16 residues long. The CDR3 loop is CASSLGPQGNTGELFF. DNA for the CDR3: TGCGCCAGCAGCCTGGGACCGCAGGGTAACACCGGGGAGCTGTTTTTT. The full variable domain, in which reference TRBV5-1 and TRBJ2-2 provide the parts outside the CDR3, is KAGVTQTPRYLIKTRGQQVTLSCSPISGHRSVSWYQQTPGQGLQFLFEYFSETQRNKGNFPGRFSGRQFSNSRSEMNVSTLELGDSALYLCASSLGPQGNTGELFFGEGSRLTVL.

This clonotype has just a few counts. The chain joins TRBV15 to TRBJ2-1; maybe TRBD2 (5 bases). Germline-derived CDR1 and CDR2 are LNHNV and YYDKDF (reference sequence). V was trimmed by 0 bases and J by 12 bases, leaving 9 bases between them. The length of the CDR3 is 12 residues. The CDR3: CATSREEGRQFF. The CDR3 region has the DNA TGTGCCACCAGCAGAGAGGAAGGGAGGCAGTTCTTC.

V gene TRBV24-1 combines with J gene TRBJ2-3, with a weak D call TRBD2 (6 bases). Germline V gene data show CDR1 as KGHDR and CDR2 as SFDVKD. V was pared by 1 base and J by 4 bases, with 14 bases between. CDR3 length: 16 residues. CDR3 amino acids: CATSDFREISSDTQYF. CDR3 nucleotides: TGTGCCACCAGTGATTTTCGGGAGATAAGCTCAGATACGCAGTATTTT.

This clonotype came up a few times. The CDR3 spells CASSQATSGRYEQFF. The CDR3 DNA is TGCGCCAGCAGCCAGGCGACTAGCGGGAGATATGAGCAGTTCTTC. The V gene is TRBV4-1, the J gene TRBJ2-1, with 12 bases lining up with TRBD2. Trimming removed 3 bases from V and 8 bases from J; junction bases left unmatched: 5. The CDR3 is made up of 15 amino acids. Per germline, CDR1 MGHRA and CDR2 YSYEKL.

This clonotype was observed a few times. V and J are TRBV20-1 and TRBJ1-4, with TRBD1 as a possible D gene (5 bases). This CDR3 has 16 residues. Trimming shortened V by 1 base and J by 7 bases, and 19 bases separated the two germline ends. Germline values: CDR1 DFQATT, CDR2 SNEGSKA (reference sequence). The CDR3 sequence is CSARAAGGGHSEKLFF. The DNA of the CDR3 is TGCAGTGCTAGAGCCGCGGGGGGAGGACATAGTGAAAAACTGTTTTTT.

This clonotype was counted ten times or more. The chain joins TRBV6-2 or TRBV6-3 to TRBJ2-1; possibly TRBD2 for D (6 bases). This CDR3 has 16 amino acids. V dropped 6 bases and J dropped 3 bases, with 18 bases sitting between them. The germline gives CDR1 MNHEY, CDR2 SVGEGT. In DNA form, the CDR3 reads TGTGCCAGCAGCCCTCTCCCGGGACTGAACTACAATGAGCAGTTCTTC. Its protein is CASSPLPGLNYNEQFF.